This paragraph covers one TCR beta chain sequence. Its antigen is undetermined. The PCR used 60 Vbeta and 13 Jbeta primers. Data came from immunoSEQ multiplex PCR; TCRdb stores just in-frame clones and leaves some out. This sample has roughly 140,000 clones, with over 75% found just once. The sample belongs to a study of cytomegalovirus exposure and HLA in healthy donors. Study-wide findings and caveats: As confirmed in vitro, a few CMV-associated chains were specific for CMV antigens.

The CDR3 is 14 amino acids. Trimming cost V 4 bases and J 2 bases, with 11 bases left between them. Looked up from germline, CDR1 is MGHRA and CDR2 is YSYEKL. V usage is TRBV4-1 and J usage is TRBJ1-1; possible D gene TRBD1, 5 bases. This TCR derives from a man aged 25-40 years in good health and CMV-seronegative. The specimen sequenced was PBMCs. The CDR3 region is CASSPRQGNTEAFF. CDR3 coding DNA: TGCGCCAGCAGCCCTCGCCAGGGAAACACTGAAGCTTTCTTT.